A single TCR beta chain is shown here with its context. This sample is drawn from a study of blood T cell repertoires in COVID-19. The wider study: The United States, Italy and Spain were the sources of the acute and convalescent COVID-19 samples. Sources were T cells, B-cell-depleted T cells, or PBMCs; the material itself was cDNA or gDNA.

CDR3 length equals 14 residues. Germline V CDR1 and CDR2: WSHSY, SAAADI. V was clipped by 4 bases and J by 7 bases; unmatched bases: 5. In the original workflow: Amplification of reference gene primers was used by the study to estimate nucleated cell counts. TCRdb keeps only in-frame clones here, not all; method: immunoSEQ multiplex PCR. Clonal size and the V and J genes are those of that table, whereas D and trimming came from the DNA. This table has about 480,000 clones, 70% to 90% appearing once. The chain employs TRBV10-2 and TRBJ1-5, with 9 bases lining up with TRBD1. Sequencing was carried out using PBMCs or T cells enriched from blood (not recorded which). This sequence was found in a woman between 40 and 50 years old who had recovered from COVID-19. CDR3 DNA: TGCGCCAGCAGTGCGGGACAGGGAGAACAGCCCCAGCATTTT. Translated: CASSAGQGEQPQHF.